One sample yielded the 22 T cell receptor beta chains listed below, sequenced in a study of CD8 T cells in ankylosing spondylitis. Study outcomes and limitations: There was a TCR beta motif, made of roughly eight highly homologous variants, that appeared characteristic of ankylosing spondylitis blood.

Using its own MiXCR run on the 5' RACE reads, TCRdb lists one record per CDR3 protein. The sample contains approximately 300,000 distinct CDR3 sequences, around 8% of which appear only once. Which antigens these TCRs recognize remains unknown. Source material: blood, either unsorted or a sorted T cell fraction (not recorded which). The receptors were gathered from a male donor with ankylosing spondylitis.

The chain couples TRBV5-1 to TRBJ2-1; 7 bases align to TRBD2. The CDR3 covers 16 residues. Germline loops: CDR1 SGHRS, CDR2 YFSETQ. Trimming took 5 bases from V and 9 from J; bases not matched to a gene: 17. The CDR3 DNA follows: TGCGCCAGCAGTATGGGGGGGAATAGGGGCAATGGTGAGCAGTTCTTC. This gives the protein CASSMGGNRGNGEQFF.

This clonotype was observed at least ten times. The CDR3 region is CASSGSYSTDTQYF. The CDR3 DNA reads as TGCGCCAGCTCCGGGTCGTACAGCACAGATACGCAGTATTTT. The rearrangement links TRBV5-1 to TRBJ2-3; no clear D gene. From germline, CDR1 is SGHRS and CDR2 YFSETQ. V lost 7 bases and J 0 bases, leaving 12 bases between the germline ends. The CDR3 consists of 14 residues.

The chain uses TRBV20-1 and TRBJ2-1; 9 bases fit TRBD2. The V gene's germline CDR1 is DFQATT and CDR2 SNEGSKA (reference sequence). V trimming: 1 base; J trimming: 5 bases; junction bases outside the gene matches: 3. The CDR3 has 14 amino acids. The CDR3 DNA reads TGCAGTGCTAGAGGCCTAGCGGGGCACAATGAGCAGTTCTTC. It codes for CSARGLAGHNEQFF.

This chain links TRBV4-2 with TRBJ1-4; tentative D call: TRBD1 (5 bases). This CDR3 comprises 15 residues. V was clipped by 4 bases and J by 7 bases, with 16 bases between them. Germline V lookup: CDR1 LGHNA, CDR2 YNFKEQ. CDR3 in amino acids: CASSRLRDPIEKLFF. CDR3 DNA sequence: TGTGCCAGCAGCCGCCTCCGGGACCCAATTGAAAAACTGTTTTTT.

This clonotype showed up many times. CDR3 DNA sequence: TGTGCCAGCAGCGACATAGCGGGATCGCCCAATGAGCAGTTCTTC. Its translation: CASSDIAGSPNEQFF. V gene TRBV5-6 combines with J gene TRBJ2-1; TRBD2 matches at 8 bases. Germline CDR1 is SGHDT and CDR2 is YYEEEE. The length of the CDR3 is 15 residues. V lost 4 bases and J lost 6; bases outside the gene matches: 9.

Many counts were recorded for this clonotype. CDR3 loop: CASSELEGASTDTQYF. The CDR3 bases are TGCGCCAGCAGTGAGTTGGAGGGAGCGAGCACAGATACGCAGTATTTT. The chain combines TRBV10-1 with TRBJ2-3; a possible D gene is TRBD2 (6 bases). Germline CDR1 and CDR2: WNHNN and SYGVQD (reference sequence). The V end lost 1 base, the J end lost 0 bases, and 11 bases lay between the germline ends. The CDR3 is made up of 16 amino acids.

This clonotype was found many times. V is TRBV20-1 and J is TRBJ1-5, with D possibly being TRBD1 (5 bases). The CDR3 has 15 residues. With 3 bases removed from V and 6 bases from J, the gap between germline ends came to 18 bases. Germline loops: CDR1 DFQATT, CDR2 SNEGSKA (reference sequence). Written as DNA, the CDR3 is TGCAGTGCTAGCCAGGCTGGAGGGGTAGTTCAGCCCCAGCATTTT. It translates to CSASQAGGVVQPQHF.

This clonotype was detected ten times or more. The chain has TRBV4-2 and TRBJ2-1, with TRBD1 matching 8 bases. Trimming removed 1 base from V and 0 bases from J; junction bases left unmatched: 14. Germline-derived CDR1 and CDR2 are LGHNA and YNFKEQ. There are 20 residues in the CDR3. The CDR3 DNA reads as TGTGCCAGCAGCCAAGTTAGCCAGGGGGCCGACCTTCACTCCTACAATGAGCAGTTCTTC. Its protein product is CASSQVSQGADLHSYNEQFF.

The sample holds many counts of this clonotype. The rearrangement uses TRBV3-1 and TRBJ2-1, with D perhaps being TRBD1 or TRBD2 (5 bases each). Germline CDR1 and CDR2: LGHDT and YNNKEL (reference sequence). V lost 4 bases, J lost 3 bases, and 16 bases lay in between. The CDR3 has 16 amino acids. In nucleotides, the CDR3 is TGTGCCAGCAGCCCTCCGGGACCAAGGATCTACAATGAGCAGTTCTTC. Translation gives CASSPPGPRIYNEQFF.

The CDR3 DNA reads as TGTGCCAGCAGTGAATCTGAGACAGGATCCTCACCCCTCCACTTT. Residues: CASSESETGSSPLHF. V is TRBV25-1 and J is TRBJ1-6; tentative D call: TRBD1 (6 bases). Per the germline V gene, CDR1 is MGHDK and CDR2 is SYGVNS. This CDR3 contains 15 residues. V was cut by 1 base and J by 10 bases, with 14 bases left in between.

The chain is built from TRBV29-1 and TRBJ2-2; a possible D gene is TRBD2 (5 bases). The CDR3 covers 16 residues. V was trimmed by 4 bases and J by 1 base, leaving 16 bases between them. The germline CDR1 and CDR2 sequences are SQVTM and ANQGSEA. CDR3 in amino acids: CSVARATAQNTGELFF. In DNA form, the CDR3 reads TGCAGCGTTGCGAGGGCCACCGCGCAGAACACCGGGGAGCTGTTTTTT.

This clonotype was counted many times. This sequence joins TRBV29-1 and TRBJ1-5; no clear D. Trimming stripped 5 bases from V and 5 bases from J, with 10 bases between. CDR3 size: 12 residues. Germline CDR1 SQVTM, CDR2 ANQGSEA. In nucleotides, the CDR3 is TGCAGCGTTAGTGACGGATATCAGCCCCAGCATTTT. Residues: CSVSDGYQPQHF.

The table lists this clonotype with a few counts. The chain links TRBV5-1 to TRBJ2-5; TRBD2 agrees at 8 bases. The CDR3 extends over 16 amino acids. After removal of 1 base from V and 5 bases from J, the junction contained 10 bases not matched to a gene. Germline lookup yields CDR1 SGHRS and CDR2 YFSETQ. The DNA for the CDR3 is TGCGCCAGCAGCTTGTTGAAGGGCGCGGGGGGTGAGACCCAGTACTTC. Translating gives CASSLLKGAGGETQYF.

This clonotype showed up just a few times. The chain combines TRBV7-3 with TRBJ2-7, with D maybe TRBD1 (5 bases). CDR1 and CDR2 from the germline V gene are SGHTA and FQGTGA. V shed 2 bases and J shed 2 bases, with 13 bases lying between them. The CDR3 is 15 amino acids. In DNA, the CDR3 is TGTGCCAGCAGCTTAGAGTCTGGACAAGCCTACGAGCAGTACTTC. This translates into CASSLESGQAYEQYF. Variable domain in full (rest from reference TRBV7-3 and TRBJ2-7): GAGVSQTPSNKVTEKGKYVELRCDPISGHTALYWYRQSLGQGPEFLIYFQGTGAADDSGLPNDRFFAVRPEGSVSTLKIQRTERGDSAVYLCASSLESGQAYEQYFGPGTRLTVT.

Note on this clonotype: Possible read error: a much larger clone is one base away. V gene TRBV30 combines with J gene TRBJ2-3; perhaps TRBD2 as D (5 bases). Trimming removed 2 bases at V and 9 bases at J, with 9 bases between. This CDR3 is 11 amino acids long. Germline V gene lookup returns CDR1 GTSNPN and CDR2 SVGIG (reference sequence). CDR3 in amino acids: CAWSNGSTQYF. The CDR3 nucleotides read TGTGCCTGGAGTAATGGGAGCACGCAGTATTTT.

The V gene is TRBV10-1, the J gene TRBJ2-5, with TRBD1 identical over 8 bases. Looked up from germline, CDR1 is WNHNN and CDR2 is SYGVQD (reference sequence). V lost 0 bases, J lost 5 bases, and 5 bases stayed unmatched. The CDR3 loop spans 15 amino acids. The CDR3 here is CASSESVRGRETQYF. The CDR3 region has the DNA TGCGCCAGCAGTGAGTCCGTCAGGGGGCGGGAGACCCAGTACTTC.

This clonotype appeared a few times. This sequence joins TRBV6-1 and TRBJ1-6, with D possibly matching TRBD1 (5 bases). V was trimmed by 4 bases and J by 9 bases, leaving 13 bases between them. CDR1 MNHNS and CDR2 SASEGT come from the germline V gene. The CDR3 consists of 14 residues. CDR3 sequence (DNA): TGTGCCAGCAGTGGACAGACGGGGGGTTCACCCCTCCACTTT. Protein product: CASSGQTGGSPLHF.

This clonotype has at least ten counts. The chain links TRBV5-6 to TRBJ2-7; D remains ambiguous. Germline values: CDR1 SGHDT, CDR2 YYEEEE. V lost 5 bases and J 3 bases, leaving 12 bases between the germline ends. This CDR3 contains 13 residues. This CDR3 reads CASSRVPGYEQYF. The CDR3 DNA is TGTGCCAGCAGTCGGGTCCCTGGCTACGAGCAGTACTTC.

This clonotype was seen ten or more times. This rearrangement joins TRBV6-1 to TRBJ2-7; TRBD2 matches at 7 bases. The germline V gene has CDR1 MNHNS and CDR2 SASEGT. This CDR3 is 16 amino acids long. With 7 bases clipped from V and 8 bases from J, the junction kept 20 bases outside the gene matches. CDR3: CASINGGGIETTKQYF. The DNA of the CDR3 is TGTGCCAGCATAAATGGCGGGGGAATTGAGACTACGAAGCAGTACTTC.

This clonotype has at least ten counts. This chain uses TRBV5-1 with TRBJ2-1, with unresolved D. Germline V gene data show CDR1 as SGHRS and CDR2 as YFSETQ. Trimming left V 0 bases short and J 10 bases short, with 14 bases between. The CDR3 has 14 amino acids. This chain's CDR3 is CASSLGDLNSEQFF. The CDR3 DNA is TGCGCCAGCAGCTTGGGCGACCTAAACTCGGAGCAGTTCTTC.

This clonotype was observed a few times. The rearrangement uses TRBV4-1 and TRBJ1-4; maybe TRBD1 (5 bases). The CDR3 sequence is 16 residues long. V was clipped by 1 base and J by 7 bases, with 16 bases between them. Germline loops: CDR1 MGHRA, CDR2 YSYEKL. The CDR3 coding sequence is TGCGCCAGCAGCCAAGGGGGGTCGGGGGTAGTTGAAAAACTGTTTTTT. Protein product: CASSQGGSGVVEKLFF.

This clonotype was seen only a few times. The V call is TRBV19, the J call TRBJ1-6, with a weak D call TRBD1 (5 bases). V was pared by 7 bases and J by 4 bases, with 14 bases between. The CDR3 length is 15 residues. Germline V gene data show CDR1 as LNHDA and CDR2 as SQIVND (reference sequence). The CDR3 loop reads CASKKGTGYNSPLHF. The CDR3 DNA is TGTGCCAGTAAAAAGGGGACGGGATATAATTCACCCCTCCACTTT.